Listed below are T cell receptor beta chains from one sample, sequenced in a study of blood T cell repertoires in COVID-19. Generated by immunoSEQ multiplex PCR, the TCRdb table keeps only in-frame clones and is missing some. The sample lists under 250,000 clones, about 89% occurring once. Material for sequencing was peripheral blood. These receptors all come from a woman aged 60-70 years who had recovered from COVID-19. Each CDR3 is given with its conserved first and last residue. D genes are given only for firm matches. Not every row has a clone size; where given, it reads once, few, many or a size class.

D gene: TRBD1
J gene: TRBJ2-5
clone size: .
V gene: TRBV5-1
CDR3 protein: CASSLAGTGAETQYF
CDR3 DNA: TGCGCCAGCAGCTTGGCCGGGACAGGTGCAGAGACCCAGTACTTC

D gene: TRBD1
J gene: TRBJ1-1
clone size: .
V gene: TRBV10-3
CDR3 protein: CAADPGQGSRNTEAFF
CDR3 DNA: TGTGCCGCCGACCCGGGACAGGGATCCCGGAATACTGAAGCTTTCTTT

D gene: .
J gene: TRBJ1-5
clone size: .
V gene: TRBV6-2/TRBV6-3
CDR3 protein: CASSREVANQPQHF
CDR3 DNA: TGTGCCAGCAGCCGCGAAGTCGCTAATCAGCCCCAGCATTTT

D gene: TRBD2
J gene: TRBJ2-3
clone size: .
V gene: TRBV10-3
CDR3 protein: CAISEGTSGGHEWNTQYF
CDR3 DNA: TGTGCCATCAGTGAGGGGACTAGCGGGGGACACGAATGGAATACGCAGTATTTT

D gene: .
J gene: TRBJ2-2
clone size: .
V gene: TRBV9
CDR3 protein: CASSVSGLSTGELFF
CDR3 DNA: TGTGCCAGCAGCGTGTCAGGGTTATCCACCGGGGAGCTGTTTTTT

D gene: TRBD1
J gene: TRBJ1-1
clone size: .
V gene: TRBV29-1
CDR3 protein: CSAGQGNTEAFF
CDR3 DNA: TGCAGCGCCGGACAGGGTAACACTGAAGCTTTCTTT

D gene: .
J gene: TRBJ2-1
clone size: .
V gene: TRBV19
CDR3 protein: CASSIIPTSSLIEQFF
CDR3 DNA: TGTGCCAGTAGTATTATCCCGACTAGTTCCTTGATTGAGCAGTTCTTC

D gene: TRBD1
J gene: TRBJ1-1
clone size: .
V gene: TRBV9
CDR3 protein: CASSVLDRGTEAFF
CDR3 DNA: TGTGCCAGCAGCGTCCTGGACAGGGGCACTGAAGCTTTCTTT

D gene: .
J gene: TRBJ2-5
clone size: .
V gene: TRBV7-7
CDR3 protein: CASSLVRGASKETQYF
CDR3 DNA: TGTGCTAGCAGCTTAGTACGGGGGGCTTCGAAAGAGACCCAGTACTTC

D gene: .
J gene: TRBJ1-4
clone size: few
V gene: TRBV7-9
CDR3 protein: CASRSGSTNEKLFF
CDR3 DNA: TGTGCCAGCAGATCAGGGTCAACTAATGAAAAACTGTTTTTT

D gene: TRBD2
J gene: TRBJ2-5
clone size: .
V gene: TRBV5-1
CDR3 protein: CASSLFSLAEETQYF
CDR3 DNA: TGCGCCAGCAGCTTGTTTTCACTAGCGGAAGAGACCCAGTACTTC

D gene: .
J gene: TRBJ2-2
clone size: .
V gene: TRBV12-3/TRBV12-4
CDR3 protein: CASSLTAGELFF
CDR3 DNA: TGTGCCAGCAGTTTAACGGCCGGGGAGCTGTTTTTT

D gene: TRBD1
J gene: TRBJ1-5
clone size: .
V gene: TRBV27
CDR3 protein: CASSYIAGGSNQPQHF
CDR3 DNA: TGTGCCAGCAGCTATATCGCAGGGGGAAGCAATCAGCCCCAGCATTTT

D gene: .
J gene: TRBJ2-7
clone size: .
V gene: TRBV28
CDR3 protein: CASSFRTGVGEQYF
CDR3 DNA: TGTGCCAGCAGTTTCCGGACGGGGGTGGGCGAGCAGTACTTC

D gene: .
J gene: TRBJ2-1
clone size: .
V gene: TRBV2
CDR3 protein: CASVRDEQFF
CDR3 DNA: TGTGCCAGCGTGCGGGATGAGCAGTTCTTC

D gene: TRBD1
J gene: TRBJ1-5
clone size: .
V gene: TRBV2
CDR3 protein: CASSRQGTNQPQHF
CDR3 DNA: TGTGCCAGCAGTCGACAGGGTACGAATCAGCCCCAGCATTTT

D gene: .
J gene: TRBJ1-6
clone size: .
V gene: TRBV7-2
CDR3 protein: CASSLGGVGNSPLHF
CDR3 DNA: TGTGCCAGCAGCTTAGGCGGGGTTGGGAATTCACCCCTCCACTTT

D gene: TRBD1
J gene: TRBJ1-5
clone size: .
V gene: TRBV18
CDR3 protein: CASSPKDRESNQPQHF
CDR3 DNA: TGTGCCAGCTCACCTAAGGACAGGGAAAGCAATCAGCCCCAGCATTTT

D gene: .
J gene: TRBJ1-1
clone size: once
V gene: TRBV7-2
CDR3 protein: CASSLNSQGTEAFF
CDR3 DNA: TGTGCCAGCAGCTTAAACTCTCAGGGCACTGAAGCTTTCTTT

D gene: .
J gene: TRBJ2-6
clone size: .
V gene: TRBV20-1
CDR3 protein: CSASLRSGNVLTF
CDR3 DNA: TGCAGTGCTAGTTTAAGGAGTGGGAACGTCCTGACTTTC

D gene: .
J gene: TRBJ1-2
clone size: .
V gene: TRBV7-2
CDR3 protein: CASSLASAQGSKGDYGYTF
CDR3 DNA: TGTGCCAGCAGCTTAGCGAGTGCGCAGGGGTCAAAGGGGGACTATGGCTACACCTTC

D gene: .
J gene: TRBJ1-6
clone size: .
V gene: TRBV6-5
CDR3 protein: CASSGSSNSPLHF
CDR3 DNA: TGTGCCAGCTCGGGGTCCTCCAATTCACCCCTCCACTTT

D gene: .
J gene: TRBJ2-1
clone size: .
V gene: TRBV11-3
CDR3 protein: CASSLTGREQFF
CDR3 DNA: TGTGCCAGCAGCTTAACAGGGCGGGAGCAGTTCTTC

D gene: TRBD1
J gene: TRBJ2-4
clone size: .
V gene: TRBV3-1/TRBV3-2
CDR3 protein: CASSQDRGRGFAKNIQYF
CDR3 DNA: TGTGCCAGCAGCCAAGATCGGGGCAGGGGGTTTGCCAAAAACATTCAGTACTTC

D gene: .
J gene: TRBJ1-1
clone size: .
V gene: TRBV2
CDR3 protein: CASRLERGQNTEAFF
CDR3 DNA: TGTGCCAGCAGACTTGAACGAGGACAGAACACTGAAGCTTTCTTT

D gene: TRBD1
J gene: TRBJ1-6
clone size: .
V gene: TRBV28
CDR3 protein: CAMSGQANSPLHF
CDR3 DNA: TGTGCCATGTCGGGACAGGCAAATTCACCCCTCCACTTT

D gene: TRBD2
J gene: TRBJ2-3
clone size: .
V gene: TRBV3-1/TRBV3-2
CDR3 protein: CASSQDRLAGLDTQYF
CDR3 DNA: TGTGCCAGCAGCCAAGATAGGCTAGCGGGGTTAGATACGCAGTATTTT

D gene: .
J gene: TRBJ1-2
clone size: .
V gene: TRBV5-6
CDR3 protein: CASSPVGAGSGGYTF
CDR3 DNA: TGTGCCAGCAGCCCCGTTGGGGCGGGGAGCGGTGGCTACACCTTC

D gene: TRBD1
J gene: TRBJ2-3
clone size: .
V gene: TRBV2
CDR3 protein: CASTRDRETDTQYF
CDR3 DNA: TGTGCCAGCACCCGGGACAGGGAAACAGATACGCAGTATTTT

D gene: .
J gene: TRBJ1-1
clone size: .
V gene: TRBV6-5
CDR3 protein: CASSYSGRSEAFF
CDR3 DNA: TGTGCCAGCAGTTACTCGGGCAGATCTGAAGCTTTCTTT

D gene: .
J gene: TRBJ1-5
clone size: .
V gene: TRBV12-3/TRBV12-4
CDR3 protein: CASRGQSNQPQHF
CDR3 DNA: TGTGCCAGCAGAGGACAGAGCAATCAGCCCCAGCATTTT

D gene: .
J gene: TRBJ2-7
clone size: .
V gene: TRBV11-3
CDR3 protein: CASSLDRGREQYF
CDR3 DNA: TGTGCCAGCAGCTTAGACAGGGGCCGCGAGCAGTACTTC

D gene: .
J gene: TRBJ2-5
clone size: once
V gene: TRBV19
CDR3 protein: CASSTTGISGRETQYF
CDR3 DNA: TGTGCCAGTAGTACTACCGGGATCTCTGGGCGGGAGACCCAGTACTTC

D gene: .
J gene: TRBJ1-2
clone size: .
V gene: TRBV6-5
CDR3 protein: CATGEGRARGYTF
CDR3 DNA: TGTGCCACGGGGGAAGGGAGGGCTCGAGGCTACACCTTC

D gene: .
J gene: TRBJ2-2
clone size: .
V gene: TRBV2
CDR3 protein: CASSANGQTGELFF
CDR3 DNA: TGTGCCAGCAGTGCAAATGGACAGACCGGGGAGCTGTTTTTT

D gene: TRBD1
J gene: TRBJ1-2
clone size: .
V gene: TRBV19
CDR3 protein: CASSITGGSYGYTF
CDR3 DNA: TGTGCCAGTAGTATAACAGGGGGCAGCTATGGCTACACCTTC

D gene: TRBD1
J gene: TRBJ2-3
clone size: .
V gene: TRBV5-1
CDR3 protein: CASSTGQGTDTQYF
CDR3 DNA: TGCGCCAGCAGCACCGGACAGGGAACAGATACGCAGTATTTT

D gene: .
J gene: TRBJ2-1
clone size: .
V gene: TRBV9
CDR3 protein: CASSPDSVSYNEQFF
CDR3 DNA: TGTGCCAGCAGCCCCGACTCCGTATCCTACAATGAGCAGTTCTTC

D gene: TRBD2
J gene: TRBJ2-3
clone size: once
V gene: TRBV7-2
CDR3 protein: CASSLKTSGGAGDTQYF
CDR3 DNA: TGTGCCAGCAGCCTTAAAACTAGCGGGGGGGCAGGAGATACGCAGTATTTT

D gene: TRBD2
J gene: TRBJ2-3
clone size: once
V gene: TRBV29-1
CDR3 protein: CSDKPSGGNTDTQYF
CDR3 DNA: TGCAGCGACAAGCCTAGCGGGGGGAACACAGATACGCAGTATTTT